These 9 T cell receptor beta chains were sequenced from one sample in a study of T-cell reconstitution after alpha-beta-depleted transplantation in children. A TCRbeta library incorporating unique molecular identifiers was prepared. TCRdb recomputed calls from the PCR reads with MiXCR, one row per CDR3 protein. Of about 440,000 distinct CDR3 sequences listed, over 40% are singletons. Sample: PBMCs, taken before TCRalphabeta/CD19-depleted stem cell transplant. Receptors were obtained from a girl aged 2 to 9 with aplastic anemia, due to receive a stem cell transplant.

The genes are TRBV5-4 and TRBJ2-1; D perhaps matches TRBD2 (5 bases). Germline CDR1 and CDR2: SGHNT and YYREEE (reference sequence). Trimming took 0 bases from V and 8 from J, leaving 33 bases between them. This CDR3 is 21 amino acids long. The CDR3 sequence is CASSLAWWEIFEKWWLHEQFF. CDR3 DNA sequence: TGTGCCAGCAGCTTGGCCTGGTGGGAGATTTTCGAAAAATGGTGGTTGCATGAGCAGTTCTTC.

The CDR3 sequence is CASSLGGSPSYEQYF. CDR3 coding DNA: TGTGCCAGCAGTTTGGGTGGGAGCCCCTCCTACGAGCAGTACTTC. The gene calls are TRBV27 and TRBJ2-7; possibly TRBD2 for D (5 bases). The CDR3 sequence is 15 residues long. Germline V lookup: CDR1 MNHEY, CDR2 SMNVEV (reference sequence). V dropped 3 bases and J dropped 0 bases, with 12 bases sitting between them.

This clonotype turned up a few times. The rearrangement joins TRBV20-1 to TRBJ1-2; D is perhaps TRBD1 (5 bases). Trimming shortened V by 6 bases and J by 4 bases, and 18 bases separated the two germline ends. Germline V lookup: CDR1 DFQATT, CDR2 SNEGSKA (reference sequence). The CDR3 spans 14 residues. CDR3 in amino acids: CSATDEGFLYGYTF. The DNA for the CDR3 is TGCAGTGCAACCGATGAGGGGTTCCTCTATGGCTACACCTTC.

The genes are TRBV6-2 or TRBV6-3 and TRBJ2-1; 16 bases agree with TRBD2. V lost 0 bases, J lost 3 bases, and 8 bases stayed unmatched. The CDR3 runs 20 residues. Germline loops: CDR1 MNHEY, CDR2 SVGEGT. The CDR3 bases are TGTGCCAGCAGTTACTCGAGCGGGACTAGCGGGAGGGCCGACTACAATGAGCAGTTCTTC. Translating it yields CASSYSSGTSGRADYNEQFF.

The chain uses TRBV25-1 and TRBJ2-1; perhaps TRBD1 as D (6 bases). The ends were cut back, 2 bases at V and 4 bases at J, with 12 bases in the middle. The CDR3 has 15 amino acids. In germline, CDR1 is MGHDK, CDR2 SYGVNS. CDR3 in amino acids: CASSEIGTPYNEQFF. Here the CDR3 DNA reads TGTGCCAGCAGTGAAATTGGGACACCTTACAATGAGCAGTTCTTC.

This chain uses TRBV19 with TRBJ2-1; TRBD1 aligns across 8 bases. The CDR3 loop spans 14 amino acids. The trim removed 8 bases at V and 4 bases at J, leaving 7 bases unmatched. The germline V gene encodes CDR1 LNHDA and CDR2 SQIVND (reference sequence). The CDR3 coding sequence is TGTGCCAGTTCGGACAGGGCACATTACAATGAGCAGTTCTTC. It specifies CASSDRAHYNEQFF.

The chain joins TRBV7-9 to TRBJ2-5, with D perhaps matching TRBD1 (5 bases). In germline, CDR1 is SEHNR, CDR2 FQNEAQ (reference sequence). Trimming removed 2 bases at V and 5 bases at J, with 12 bases between. The CDR3 totals 14 residues. CDR3 region: CASSLFQGGETQYF. The CDR3 DNA reads as TGTGCCAGCAGCTTATTCCAGGGTGGTGAGACCCAGTACTTC.

This clonotype has at least ten counts. The gene calls are TRBV5-1 and TRBJ2-2; D is unclear. In germline, CDR1 is SGHRS, CDR2 YFSETQ. There are 15 residues in the CDR3. V was pared by 4 bases and J by 0 bases, with 10 bases between. The CDR3 is CASSPPTSNTGELFF. CDR3 bases: TGCGCCAGCAGCCCTCCTACCTCGAACACCGGGGAGCTGTTTTTT.

This clonotype turned up a few times. The genes are TRBV3-1 and TRBJ2-1; 11 bases align to TRBD2. From germline, CDR1 is LGHDT and CDR2 YNNKEL (reference sequence). V was clipped by 10 bases and J by 8 bases; unmatched bases: 13. This CDR3 comprises 15 residues. The CDR3 DNA reads TGTGCCACCTCCCCACTAGCGGGAGAGGGGGATGAGCAGTTCTTC. This translates into CATSPLAGEGDEQFF.